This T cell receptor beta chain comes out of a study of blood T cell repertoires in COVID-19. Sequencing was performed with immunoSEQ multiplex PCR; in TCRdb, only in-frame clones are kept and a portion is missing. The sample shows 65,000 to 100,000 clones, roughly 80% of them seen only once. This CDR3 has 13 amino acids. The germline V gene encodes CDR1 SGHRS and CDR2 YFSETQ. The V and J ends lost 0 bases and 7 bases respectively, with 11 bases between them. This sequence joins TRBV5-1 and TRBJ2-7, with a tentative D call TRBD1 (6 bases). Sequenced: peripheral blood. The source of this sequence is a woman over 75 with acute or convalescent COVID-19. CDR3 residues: CASSLGTVGEQYF. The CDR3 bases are TGCGCCAGCAGCTTGGGGACAGTTGGGGAGCAGTACTTC.